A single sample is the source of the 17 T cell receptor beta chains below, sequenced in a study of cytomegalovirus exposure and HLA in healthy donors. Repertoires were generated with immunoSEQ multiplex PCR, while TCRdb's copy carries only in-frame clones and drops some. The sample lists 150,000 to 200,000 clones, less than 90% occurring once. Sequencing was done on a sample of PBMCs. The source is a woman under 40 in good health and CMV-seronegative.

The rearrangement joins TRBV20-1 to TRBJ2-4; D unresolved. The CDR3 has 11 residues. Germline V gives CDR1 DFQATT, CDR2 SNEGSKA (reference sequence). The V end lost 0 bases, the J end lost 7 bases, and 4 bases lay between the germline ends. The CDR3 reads CSARDLNIQYF. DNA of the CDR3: TGCAGTGCTAGAGATCTGAACATTCAGTACTTC.

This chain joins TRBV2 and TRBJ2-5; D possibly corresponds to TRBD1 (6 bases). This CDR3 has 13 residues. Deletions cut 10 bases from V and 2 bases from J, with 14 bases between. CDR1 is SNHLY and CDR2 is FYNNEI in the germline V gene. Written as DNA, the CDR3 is TGTGCCACCTATTACAGGGTACAAGAGACCCAGTACTTC. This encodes CATYYRVQETQYF.

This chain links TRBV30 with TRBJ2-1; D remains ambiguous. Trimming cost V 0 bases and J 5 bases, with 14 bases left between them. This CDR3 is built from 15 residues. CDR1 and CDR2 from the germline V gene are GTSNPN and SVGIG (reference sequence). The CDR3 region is CAWSVAGSKNNEQFF. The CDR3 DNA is TGTGCCTGGAGTGTGGCCGGTTCGAAAAACAATGAGCAGTTCTTC.

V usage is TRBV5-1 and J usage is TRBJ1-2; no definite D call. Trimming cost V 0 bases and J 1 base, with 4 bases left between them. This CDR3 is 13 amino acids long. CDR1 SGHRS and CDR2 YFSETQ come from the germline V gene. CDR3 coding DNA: TGCGCCAGCAGCTTGGAGGGTAACTATGGCTACACCTTC. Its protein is CASSLEGNYGYTF. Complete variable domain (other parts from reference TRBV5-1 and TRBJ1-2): KAGVTQTPRYLIKTRGQQVTLSCSPISGHRSVSWYQQTPGQGLQFLFEYFSETQRNKGNFPGRFSGRQFSNSRSEMNVSTLELGDSALYLCASSLEGNYGYTFGSGTRLTVV.

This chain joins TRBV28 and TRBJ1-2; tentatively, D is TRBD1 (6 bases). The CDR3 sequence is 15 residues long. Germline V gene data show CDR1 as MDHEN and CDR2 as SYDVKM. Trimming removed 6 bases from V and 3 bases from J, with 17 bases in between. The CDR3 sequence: CASSQPTGFYYGYTF. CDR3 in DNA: TGTGCCAGCAGCCAACCGACAGGTTTCTACTATGGCTACACCTTC.

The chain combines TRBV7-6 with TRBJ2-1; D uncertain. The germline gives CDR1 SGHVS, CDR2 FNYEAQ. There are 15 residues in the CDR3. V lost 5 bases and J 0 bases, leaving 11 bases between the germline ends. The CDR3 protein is CASSVTISSYNEQFF. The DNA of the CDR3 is TGTGCCAGCAGCGTCACTATCAGCTCCTACAATGAGCAGTTCTTC.

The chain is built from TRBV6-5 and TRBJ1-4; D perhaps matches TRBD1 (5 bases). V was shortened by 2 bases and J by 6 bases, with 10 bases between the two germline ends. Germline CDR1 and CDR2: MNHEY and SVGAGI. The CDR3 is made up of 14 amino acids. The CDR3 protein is CASSYTGGDEKLFF. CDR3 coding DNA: TGTGCCAGCAGTTACACGGGGGGAGATGAAAAACTGTTTTTT.

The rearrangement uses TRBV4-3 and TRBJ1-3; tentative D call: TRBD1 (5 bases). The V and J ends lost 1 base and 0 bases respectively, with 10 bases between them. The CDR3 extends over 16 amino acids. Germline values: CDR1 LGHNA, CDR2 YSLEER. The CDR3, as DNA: TGCGCCAGCAGCCAAGTCGGGGGACTCTCTGGAAACACCATATATTTT. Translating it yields CASSQVGGLSGNTIYF.

CDR3 protein: CASSLRGGRVYEQYF. In nucleotides, the CDR3 is TGTGCCAGCAGCCTCCGCGGCGGGAGGGTCTACGAGCAGTACTTC. The gene calls are TRBV4-2 and TRBJ2-7, with 9 bases aligning to TRBD2. CDR3 length: 15 residues. Germline values: CDR1 LGHNA, CDR2 YNFKEQ. The V and J ends lost 4 bases and 3 bases, in that order; junction bases with no gene match: 7.

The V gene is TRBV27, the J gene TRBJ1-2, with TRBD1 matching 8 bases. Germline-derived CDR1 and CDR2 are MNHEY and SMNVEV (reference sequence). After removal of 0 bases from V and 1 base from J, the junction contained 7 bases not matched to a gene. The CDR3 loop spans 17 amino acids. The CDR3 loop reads CASSLSGEGQGNYGYTF. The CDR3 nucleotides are TGTGCCAGCAGTTTATCGGGGGAAGGACAGGGTAACTATGGCTACACCTTC.

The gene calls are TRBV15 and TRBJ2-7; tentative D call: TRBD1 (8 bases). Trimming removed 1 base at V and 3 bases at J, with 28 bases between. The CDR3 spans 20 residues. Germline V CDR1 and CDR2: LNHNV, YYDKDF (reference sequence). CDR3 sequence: CATSRGSLNRQGRVDYEQYF. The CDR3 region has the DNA TGTGCCACCAGCAGAGGATCACTCAATAGACAGGGGAGGGTGGACTACGAGCAGTACTTC.

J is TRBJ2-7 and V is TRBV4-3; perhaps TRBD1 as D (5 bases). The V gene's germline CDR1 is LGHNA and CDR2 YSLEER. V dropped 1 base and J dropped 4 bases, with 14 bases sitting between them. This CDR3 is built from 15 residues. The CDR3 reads CASSQAARDFYEQYF. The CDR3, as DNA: TGCGCCAGCAGCCAAGCTGCCAGGGATTTTTACGAGCAGTACTTC.

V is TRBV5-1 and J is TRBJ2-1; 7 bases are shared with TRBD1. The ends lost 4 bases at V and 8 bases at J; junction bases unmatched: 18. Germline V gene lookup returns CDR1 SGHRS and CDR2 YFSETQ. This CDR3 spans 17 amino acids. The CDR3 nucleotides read TGCGCCAGCAGCACCTTAGGGGGCAGATGGGGTCGGGATGAGCAGTTCTTC. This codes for CASSTLGGRWGRDEQFF.

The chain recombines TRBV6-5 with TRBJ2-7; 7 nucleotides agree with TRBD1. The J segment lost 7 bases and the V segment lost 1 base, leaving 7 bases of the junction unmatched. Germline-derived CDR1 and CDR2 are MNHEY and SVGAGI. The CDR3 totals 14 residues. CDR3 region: CASSYFEGALEQYF. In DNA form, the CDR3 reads TGTGCCAGCAGTTACTTTGAGGGGGCGCTTGAGCAGTACTTC.

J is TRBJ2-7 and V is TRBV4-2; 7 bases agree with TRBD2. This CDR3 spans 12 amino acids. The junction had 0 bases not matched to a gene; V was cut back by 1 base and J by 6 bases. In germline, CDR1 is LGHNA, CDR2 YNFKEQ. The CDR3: CASSQGEGEQYF. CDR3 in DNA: TGTGCCAGCAGCCAAGGGGAGGGCGAGCAGTACTTC.

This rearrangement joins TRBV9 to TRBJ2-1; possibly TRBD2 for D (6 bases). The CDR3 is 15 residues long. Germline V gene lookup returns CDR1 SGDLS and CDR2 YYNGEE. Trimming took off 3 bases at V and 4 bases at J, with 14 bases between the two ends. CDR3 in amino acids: CASSEGLGGYNEQFF. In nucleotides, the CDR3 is TGTGCCAGCAGCGAGGGGCTGGGGGGTTACAATGAGCAGTTCTTC.

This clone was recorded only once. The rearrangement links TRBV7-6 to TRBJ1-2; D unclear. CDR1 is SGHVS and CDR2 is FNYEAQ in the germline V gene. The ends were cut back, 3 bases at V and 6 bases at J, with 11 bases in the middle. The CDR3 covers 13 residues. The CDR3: CASSFGSENGYTF. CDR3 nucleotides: TGTGCCAGCAGCTTCGGTTCGGAGAATGGCTACACCTTC. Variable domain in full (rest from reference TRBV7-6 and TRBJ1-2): GAGVSQSPRYKVTKRGQDVALRCDPISGHVSLYWYRQALGQGPEFLTYFNYEAQQDKSGLPNDRFSAERPEGSISTLTIQRTEQRDSAMYRCASSFGSENGYTFGSGTRLTVV.